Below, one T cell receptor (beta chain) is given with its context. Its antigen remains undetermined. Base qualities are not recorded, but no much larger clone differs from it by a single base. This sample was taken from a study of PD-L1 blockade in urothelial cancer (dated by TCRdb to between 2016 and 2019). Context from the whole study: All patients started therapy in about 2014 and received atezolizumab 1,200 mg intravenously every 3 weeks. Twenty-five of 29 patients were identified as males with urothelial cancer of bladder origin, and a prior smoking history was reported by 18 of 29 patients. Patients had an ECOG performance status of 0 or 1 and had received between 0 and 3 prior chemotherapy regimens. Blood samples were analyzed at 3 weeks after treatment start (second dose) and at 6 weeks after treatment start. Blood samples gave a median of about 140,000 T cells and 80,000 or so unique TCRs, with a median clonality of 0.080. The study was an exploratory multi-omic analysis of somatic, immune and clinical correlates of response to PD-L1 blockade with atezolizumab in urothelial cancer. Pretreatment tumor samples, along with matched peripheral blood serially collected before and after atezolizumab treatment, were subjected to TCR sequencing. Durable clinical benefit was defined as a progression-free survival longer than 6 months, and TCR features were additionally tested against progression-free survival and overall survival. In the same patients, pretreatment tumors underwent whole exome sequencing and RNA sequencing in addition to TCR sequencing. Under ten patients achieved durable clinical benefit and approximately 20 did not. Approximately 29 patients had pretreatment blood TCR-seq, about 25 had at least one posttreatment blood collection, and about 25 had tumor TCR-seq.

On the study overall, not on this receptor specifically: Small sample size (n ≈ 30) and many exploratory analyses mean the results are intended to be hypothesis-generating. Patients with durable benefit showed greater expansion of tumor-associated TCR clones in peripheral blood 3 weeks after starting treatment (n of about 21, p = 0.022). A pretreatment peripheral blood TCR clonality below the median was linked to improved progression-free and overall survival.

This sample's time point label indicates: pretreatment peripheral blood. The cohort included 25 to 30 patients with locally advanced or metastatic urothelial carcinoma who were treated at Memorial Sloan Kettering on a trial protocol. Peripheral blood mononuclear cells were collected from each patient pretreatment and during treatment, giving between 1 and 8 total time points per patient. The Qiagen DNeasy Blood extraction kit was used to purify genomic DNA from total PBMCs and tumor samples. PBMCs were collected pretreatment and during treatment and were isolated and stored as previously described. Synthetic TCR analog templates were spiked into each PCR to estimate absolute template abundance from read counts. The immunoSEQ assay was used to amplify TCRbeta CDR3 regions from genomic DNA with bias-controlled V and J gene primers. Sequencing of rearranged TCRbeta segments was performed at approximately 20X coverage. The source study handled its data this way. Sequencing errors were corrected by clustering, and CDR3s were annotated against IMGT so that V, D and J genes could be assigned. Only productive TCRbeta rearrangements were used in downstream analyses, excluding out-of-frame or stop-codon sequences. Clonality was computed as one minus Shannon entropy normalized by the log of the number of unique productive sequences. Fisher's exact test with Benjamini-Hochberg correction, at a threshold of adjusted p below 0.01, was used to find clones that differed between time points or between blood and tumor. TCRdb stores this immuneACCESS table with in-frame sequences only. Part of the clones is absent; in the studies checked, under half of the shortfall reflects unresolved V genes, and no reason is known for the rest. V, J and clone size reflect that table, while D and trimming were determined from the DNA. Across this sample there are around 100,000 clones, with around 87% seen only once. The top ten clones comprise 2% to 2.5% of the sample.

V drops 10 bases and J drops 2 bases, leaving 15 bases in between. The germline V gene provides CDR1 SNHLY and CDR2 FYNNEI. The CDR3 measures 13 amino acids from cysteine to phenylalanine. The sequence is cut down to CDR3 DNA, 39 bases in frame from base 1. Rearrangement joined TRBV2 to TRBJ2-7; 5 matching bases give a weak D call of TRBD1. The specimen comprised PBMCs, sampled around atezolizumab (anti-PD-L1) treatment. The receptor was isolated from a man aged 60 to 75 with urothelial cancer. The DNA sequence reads TGTGCCACCCTTACCGTAGGGGCCTACGAGCAGTACTTC. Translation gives CATLTVGAYEQYF.